This TCR beta chain was recovered during a study of radiation and T cells in renal cell carcinoma. Comment on this clone: The antigen is unknown.

Assay used: immunoSEQ multiplex PCR; TCRdb lists only in-frame clones, some missing. In the table there are around 95,000 clones, 84% of which are singletons. The sample's time point: blood 4 weeks post-SBRT, at nephrectomy. Treatment indicated: 15 Gy SBRT to primary tumor, nephrectomy 4 weeks later. The tumor was a clear cell renal cell carcinoma. Study-level findings and limits: From baseline, blood top tumor clonotypes peaked at 2 weeks post-radiation.

Source: blood, taken from a patient whose treatment included radiotherapy and nephrectomy. The TCR sequence derives from a man aged 55 to 70 with renal cell carcinoma.

In nucleotides, the CDR3 is TGTGCCAGCAGTCCTCGGGCGGCAGGGATGGTCACCGGGGAGCTGTTTTTT. Amino acids: CASSPRAAGMVTGELFF. The V call is TRBV27, the J call TRBJ2-2, with a possible D match to TRBD1 (5 bases). The V gene's germline CDR1 is MNHEY and CDR2 SMNVEV (reference sequence). The CDR3 has 17 residues. V was shortened by 5 bases and J by 4 bases, with 20 bases between the two germline ends.